These 32 T cell receptor beta chains were sequenced from one sample in a study of vaccination and CD4 T cells after COVID-19. Once obtained from cultured CD4+ T cells, the DNA was sequenced using the Oncomine TCR Beta short-read assay. MiXCR was run by TCRdb on the PCR reads, yielding one entry per CDR3 protein. The data show 15,000 or so distinct CDR3 sequences, with over 50% seen just once and about an eighth held by the top ten. As for treatment: approximately nine-day PBMC culture with coronavirus spike peptide pools or control peptides (ViraFEST assay). These receptors lack a known antigen. The sample taken for sequencing was CD4+ T cells from blood, cultured in vitro. These receptors originate from a human donor who had recovered from COVID-19.

This clonotype was counted a few times. The V and J genes are TRBV3-1 and TRBJ1-6, with a tentative D call TRBD1 (5 bases). This CDR3 is 17 amino acids long. V was clipped by 4 bases and J by 2 bases, with 15 bases between them. CDR1 is LGHDT, CDR2 YNNKEL, per germline (reference sequence). CDR3 sequence: CASSPSSGGPYNSPLHF. The CDR3 nucleotides are TGTGCCAGCAGCCCCTCCTCCGGGGGACCCTATAATTCACCCCTCCACTTT.

This chain links TRBV7-2 with TRBJ2-7; the D gene is possibly TRBD1 (6 bases). The CDR3 loop spans 15 amino acids. V lost 4 bases and J lost 3, with 16 bases in between. Per germline, CDR1 SGHTA and CDR2 FQGNSA. The CDR3 loop is CASSSGAGPSYEQYF. CDR3 sequence (DNA): TGTGCCAGCAGCTCAGGGGCAGGGCCTAGCTACGAGCAGTACTTC.

The J gene is TRBJ2-3, the V gene TRBV27; 7 bases fit TRBD2. There are 13 residues in the CDR3. CDR1 is MNHEY and CDR2 is SMNVEV in the germline V gene (reference sequence). After removal of 3 bases from V and 11 bases from J, the junction contained 8 bases not matched to a gene. The CDR3 region is CASSFERGRGQYF. CDR3 bases: TGTGCCAGCAGTTTCGAGCGGGGCCGGGGGCAGTATTTT.

The chain uses TRBV12-3 or TRBV12-4 and TRBJ1-5; no clear D. V was shortened by 3 bases and J by 1 base, with 4 bases between the two germline ends. The CDR3 contains 13 residues. The DNA of the CDR3 is TGTGCCAGCAGTTTGGGAAGCAATCAGCCCCAGCATTTT. This codes for CASSLGSNQPQHF.

The V and J genes are TRBV6-5 and TRBJ2-3, with 12 bases matching TRBD2. V lost 2 bases, J lost 13 bases, and 13 bases stayed unmatched. Germline V gene sequence: CDR1 MNHEY, CDR2 SVGAGI. The CDR3 runs to 16 residues. CDR3 loop: CASSYPRLAGVSKEYF. The DNA for the CDR3 is TGTGCCAGCAGTTACCCTAGACTAGCGGGGGTTTCAAAGGAGTATTTT.

The V call is TRBV2, the J call TRBJ2-4; D could derive from TRBD1 or TRBD2 (5 bases each). Trimming cost V 6 bases and J 1 base, with 13 bases left between them. In germline, CDR1 is SNHLY, CDR2 FYNNEI. The CDR3 contains 15 residues. This CDR3 reads CASSEVGEAKNIQYF. The CDR3 DNA sequence: TGTGCCAGCAGCGAGGTGGGGGAGGCCAAAAACATTCAGTACTTC. Full variable domain (rest looked up from reference TRBV2 and TRBJ2-4): EPEVTQTPSHQVTQMGQEVILRCVPISNHLYFYWYRQILGQKVEFLVSFYNNEISEKSEIFDDQFSVERPDGSNFTLKIRSTKLEDSAMYFCASSEVGEAKNIQYFGAGTRLSVL.

This rearrangement joins TRBV28 to TRBJ1-2; tentatively, D is TRBD1 (5 bases). CDR1 MDHEN and CDR2 SYDVKM come from the germline V gene. The CDR3 totals 14 residues. Trimming took off 10 bases at V and 7 bases at J, with 22 bases between the two ends. The DNA for the CDR3 is TGTGCCATCCTACTTAGGGACCGCTCAGGTGGCTACACCTTC. Residues: CAILLRDRSGGYTF.

The chain has TRBV6-5 and TRBJ2-3; D is undetermined. V shed 1 base and J shed 2 bases, with 7 bases lying between them. The CDR3 consists of 14 residues. CDR1 is MNHEY, CDR2 SVGAGI, per germline. The CDR3: CASSYWPNTDTQYF. CDR3 nucleotide sequence: TGTGCCAGCAGTTACTGGCCCAACACAGATACGCAGTATTTT.

This clonotype was counted between two and nine times. The genes are TRBV19 and TRBJ2-5; 9 bases map to TRBD1. There are 15 residues in the CDR3. CDR1 and CDR2 (germline): LNHDA, SQIVND (reference sequence). J was trimmed by 2 bases and V by 7 bases; bases with no gene match: 8. CDR3 sequence: CASTQGTGPQETQYF. The CDR3 bases are TGTGCCAGTACCCAGGGGACAGGGCCGCAAGAGACCCAGTACTTC. The full variable domain, completed using reference TRBV19 and TRBJ2-5, is DGGITQSPKYLFRKEGQNVTLSCEQNLNHDAMYWYRQDPGQGLRLIYYSQIVNDFQKGDIAEGYSVSREKKESFPLTVTSAQKNPTAFYLCASTQGTGPQETQYFGPGTRLLVL.

The chain couples TRBV15 to TRBJ1-4; D ambiguous. The CDR3 covers 12 residues. Deletions cut 3 bases from V and 8 bases from J, with 7 bases between. Germline V gene lookup returns CDR1 LNHNV and CDR2 YYDKDF (reference sequence). The CDR3 spells CATSRRWEKLFF. CDR3 DNA: TGTGCCACCAGCAGGCGTTGGGAAAAACTGTTTTTT.

This clonotype has only a few counts. The chain carries TRBV5-4 and TRBJ1-2; D is undetermined. Trimming stripped 0 bases from V and 3 bases from J, with 12 bases between. The CDR3 totals 15 residues. CDR1 SGHNT and CDR2 YYREEE come from the germline V gene (reference sequence). CDR3 coding DNA: TGTGCCAGCAGCTTGGGGGCGAGCCGGGACTATGGCTACACCTTC. Protein product: CASSLGASRDYGYTF.

The J gene is TRBJ2-6, the V gene TRBV6-1; no firm D call. V shed 5 bases and J shed 0 bases, with 8 bases lying between them. This CDR3 is built from 15 residues. Per the germline V gene, CDR1 is MNHNS and CDR2 is SASEGT. The DNA of the CDR3 is TGTGCCAGCAGTCAATTACGCTCTGGGGCCAACGTCCTGACTTTC. Translating gives CASSQLRSGANVLTF.

The chain has TRBV3-1 and TRBJ1-2; D ambiguous. CDR1 and CDR2 (germline): LGHDT, YNNKEL (reference sequence). The CDR3 has 14 residues. Deletions cut 2 bases from V and 7 bases from J, with 14 bases between. The CDR3 nucleotides read TGTGCCAGCAGCCAACCCCGGGGAAAGGGTGGCTACACCTTC. This translates into CASSQPRGKGGYTF.

This clonotype was seen only a few times. The rearrangement links TRBV12-3 or TRBV12-4 to TRBJ1-1, with D unresolved. The germline V and J ends were trimmed by 4 bases and 1 base, with 10 bases remaining between them. This CDR3 comprises 14 residues. The CDR3 DNA follows: TGTGCCAGCAGTTCTCTCGACAAGAACACTGAAGCTTTCTTT. It encodes CASSSLDKNTEAFF.

The chain employs TRBV11-3 and TRBJ1-1; tentative D call: TRBD1 (5 bases). CDR3 length equals 16 residues. Germline CDR1 is SGHNT and CDR2 is YENEEA. V was cut by 4 bases and J by 0 bases, with 15 bases left in between. In nucleotides, the CDR3 is TGTGCCAGCAGCTCCCGGATACAGGCTTTGAACACTGAAGCTTTCTTT. As protein: CASSSRIQALNTEAFF.

The chain is built from TRBV23-1 and TRBJ2-1; D gene uncertain. TRBV23-1 is annotated as an ORF whose role is uncertain. The ends were cut back, 3 bases at V and 8 bases at J, with 5 bases in the middle. This CDR3 is 11 amino acids long. CDR3 coding DNA: TGCGCCAGCAGTCAGAGGCATGAGCAGTTCTTC. It codes for CASSQRHEQFF.

The chain employs TRBV27 and TRBJ1-2; the D gene is possibly TRBD1 (5 bases). The CDR3 totals 12 residues. V dropped 3 bases and J dropped 7 bases, with 9 bases sitting between them. CDR1 MNHEY and CDR2 SMNVEV come from the germline V gene (reference sequence). This CDR3 reads CASSLAGTGYTF. DNA for the CDR3: TGTGCCAGCAGTTTGGCAGGGACTGGCTACACCTTC.

This rearrangement joins TRBV7-9 to TRBJ2-3; TRBD1 or TRBD2 may be the D gene (6 bases each). This CDR3 has 19 amino acids. V lost 0 bases and J lost 2, with 21 bases in between. The germline V gene encodes CDR1 SEHNR and CDR2 FQNEAQ (reference sequence). In nucleotides, the CDR3 is TGTGCCAGCAGCTTAGCTGGTGGTGGGGGGCGATTACCCACAGATACGCAGTATTTT. The encoded protein is CASSLAGGGGRLPTDTQYF.

The V gene is TRBV5-1, the J gene TRBJ2-3, with D hard to call. CDR1 and CDR2 (germline): SGHRS, YFSETQ. V was cut by 1 base and J by 4 bases, with 7 bases left in between. The CDR3 contains 13 residues. CDR3 bases: TGCGCCAGCAGCTTGCAGCGTGCAGATACGCAGTATTTT. Translating it yields CASSLQRADTQYF.

This chain uses TRBV30 with TRBJ1-2; D is undetermined. The V end was cut by 1 base, the J end by 4 bases, with 10 bases between. This CDR3 contains 13 residues. Germline CDR1 GTSNPN, CDR2 SVGIG (reference sequence). For the CDR3, the DNA is TGTGCCTGGAGTGGTGACACTAGCTATGGCTACACCTTC. Translation gives CAWSGDTSYGYTF.

This clonotype was detected once. The V and J genes are TRBV2 and TRBJ2-7; TRBD2 matches at 10 bases. Germline V gene data show CDR1 as SNHLY and CDR2 as FYNNEI. The CDR3 is 12 amino acids. V was pared by 4 bases and J by 6 bases, with 0 bases of the junction left unmatched. CDR3 loop: CASSGLAGEQYF. The CDR3 nucleotides read TGTGCCAGCAGTGGACTAGCGGGCGAGCAGTACTTC.

The chain couples TRBV20-1 to TRBJ2-1; 11 bases line up with TRBD2. V was pared by 0 bases and J by 8 bases, with 9 bases of the junction left unmatched. The CDR3 loop spans 16 amino acids. Germline V lookup: CDR1 DFQATT, CDR2 SNEGSKA (reference sequence). Here the CDR3 DNA reads TGCAGTGCTAGAGATGCGAGTAGCGGGGGGGTGGATGAGCAGTTCTTC. Its protein product is CSARDASSGGVDEQFF.

The chain is built from TRBV12-3 or TRBV12-4 and TRBJ1-1; no clear D. The V and J ends lost 1 base and 3 bases respectively, with 6 bases between them. The CDR3 totals 13 residues. CDR3 nucleotides: TGTGCCAGCAGTTTAGGACTCTACACTGAAGCTTTCTTT. Its protein is CASSLGLYTEAFF.

V gene TRBV19 combines with J gene TRBJ1-1, with 7 bases lining up with TRBD1. The CDR3 extends over 15 amino acids. The germline gives CDR1 LNHDA, CDR2 SQIVND (reference sequence). J lost 0 bases, V lost 9 bases, and 10 bases had no gene match. The CDR3 coding sequence is TGTGCCAGCCGAGACAGGGACGACATGAACACTGAAGCTTTCTTT. Translated: CASRDRDDMNTEAFF.

The chain uses TRBV28 and TRBJ1-2; no definite D call. The length of the CDR3 is 14 residues. Between the trimmed V and J ends, which lost 3 bases and 7 bases, there was a span of 15 bases. Looked up from germline, CDR1 is MDHEN and CDR2 is SYDVKM. The CDR3 DNA is TGTGCCAGCAGTTTCGAGGCAGAGTTAGGTGGCTACACCTTC. Amino acids: CASSFEAELGGYTF.

J is TRBJ2-1 and V is TRBV27, with TRBD2 matching over 7 bases. Per the germline V gene, CDR1 is MNHEY and CDR2 is SMNVEV (reference sequence). This CDR3 comprises 14 residues. J lost 9 bases, V lost 3 bases, and 8 bases had no gene match. The CDR3 nucleotides read TGTGCCAGCAGTTTGGGGACTACCCAAGGTGAGCAGTTCTTC. This gives the protein CASSLGTTQGEQFF.

The CDR3 spells CASSLDAWGKTSNEQFF. The CDR3 coding sequence is TGTGCCAGCAGTTTGGACGCGTGGGGGAAGACGTCCAATGAGCAGTTCTTC. The rearrangement links TRBV12-3 or TRBV12-4 to TRBJ2-1, with D tentatively TRBD1 or TRBD2 (5 bases each). V was clipped by 3 bases and J by 6 bases, with 21 bases between them. The CDR3 contains 17 residues.

The rearrangement uses TRBV24-1 and TRBJ2-3; D perhaps matches TRBD2 (6 bases). Germline CDR1 is KGHDR and CDR2 is SFDVKD. There are 16 residues in the CDR3. Trimming shortened V by 4 bases and J by 0 bases, and 13 bases separated the two germline ends. In DNA, the CDR3 is TGTGCCACCAGTGAACCAAATAGCGGAAGCACAGATACGCAGTATTTT. Residues: CATSEPNSGSTDTQYF.

The chain carries TRBV5-1 and TRBJ1-6; D call uncertain. CDR3 length: 14 amino acids. The germline V gene has CDR1 SGHRS and CDR2 YFSETQ. Trimming removed 5 bases at V and 9 bases at J, with 15 bases between. Here the CDR3 reads CASRSGERLSPLHF. The CDR3 bases are TGCGCCAGCAGGAGCGGGGAAAGGCTTTCACCCCTCCACTTT.

The CDR3 bases are TGTGCCAGTAGTATAGATCCGACAGGGACCAAGACCCAGTACTTC. This gives the protein CASSIDPTGTKTQYF. This sequence joins TRBV19 and TRBJ2-5; TRBD1 agrees at 7 bases. Germline V lookup: CDR1 LNHDA, CDR2 SQIVND (reference sequence). J gave up 6 bases and V 0 bases, and 7 bases lay outside the gene matches. This CDR3 has 15 amino acids.

The rearrangement joins TRBV19 to TRBJ1-1; D unclear. The CDR3 has 15 residues. Germline V gives CDR1 LNHDA, CDR2 SQIVND (reference sequence). The V gene lost 5 bases and the J gene lost 0 bases, with 13 bases spanning the gap. CDR3 sequence (DNA): TGTGCCAGTAGTTCCCCCTCCCGTGTGAACACTGAAGCTTTCTTT. As protein: CASSSPSRVNTEAFF.

This clonotype was picked up one time. The genes are TRBV19 and TRBJ1-6; no definite D call. CDR3 size: 17 residues. CDR1 and CDR2 from the germline V gene are LNHDA and SQIVND (reference sequence). The germline V and J ends were trimmed by 5 bases and 0 bases, with 14 bases remaining between them. The CDR3 spells CASSALGLNSYNSPLHF. The CDR3 nucleotides read TGTGCCAGTAGTGCGCTTGGGCTTAACTCCTATAATTCACCCCTCCACTTT.